The clone carrying this T cell receptor beta chain was seen a handful of times. The CDR3 is 18 amino acids. The V segment lost 1 base and the J segment 2 bases; nucleotides outside the gene matches: 13. This entry belongs to a study of T cells in Graves' hyperthyroidism and ophthalmopathy. Amplified regions were TCR beta CDR3 sequences from RNA transcripts. HTBI primers were employed in a first-round RT-PCR of the TCR CDR3. TCRdb re-derived calls from the multiplex PCR reads in MiXCR, one entry per CDR3 protein. This table holds 700,000 to 950,000 distinct CDR3 sequences, about a third found once. Sequencing was done on a sample of blood. The chain carries TRBV12-3 or TRBV12-4 and TRBJ2-7; 8 bases are a match to TRBD2. The origin of this receptor is a woman aged 40 to 50 with Graves' hyperthyroidism. In DNA form, the CDR3 reads TGTGCCAGCAGTTTAGTCCTCCAGCATAGCGGGACTCCCTACGAGCAGTACTTC. Translating it yields CASSLVLQHSGTPYEQYF.